The entry below gives a single T cell receptor (beta chain) sequence along with its context. Its matching antigen is unknown. This sample was taken from a study of T-cell memory formation after mild COVID-19. Findings of the study overall: Mainly in CM and EM were contracting CD4+ clones; CD8+ were in EMRA. Pre-infection memory harbored some responding clones, suggesting cross-reactive memory joined.

The germline gives CDR1 SGHKS, CDR2 YYEKEE (reference sequence). The CDR3 has 14 amino acids. Trimming removed 1 base at V and 4 bases at J, with 6 bases between. TCRdb ran MiXCR on the 5' RACE reads and lists one entry per CDR3 protein. Among approximately 12,000 distinct CDR3 sequences listed, more than 12% were seen once. The clonotype was recovered from a young man who had mild COVID-19 (a few samples of this study predate the infection). Cell type and time point are not known. The chain uses TRBV5-5 and TRBJ1-6, with D perhaps matching TRBD1 (5 bases). Sequenced input: PBMCs or a T cell subset sorted from them (not recorded which). DNA of the CDR3: TGTGCCAGCAGCTTGTGGGGGTATAATTCACCCCTCCACTTT. Amino acid sequence: CASSLWGYNSPLHF.